Listed below are T cell receptor beta chains from one sample, sequenced in a study of T-cell reconstitution after alpha-beta-depleted transplantation in children. TCRdb re-analysed the PCR reads in MiXCR, keeping a single row per CDR3 protein. There are nearly 550,000 distinct CDR3 sequences in the sample; approximately 16% occur only once, and 3.3% lies in the top ten. The sequencing used PBMCs from the stem cell graft donor, collected from the stem cell graft. The source is a human donor who donated a stem cell graft to a child with acute lymphoblastic leukemia. Each CDR3 is given with its conserved first and last residue. The D gene is left open where the match is weak. Size is stated for part of the rows, as once, few or many counts, or as a class when the clone is expanded.

V,D,size,J,DNA,CDR3
TRBV7-1,NA,NA,TRBJ1-4,TGTGCCAGGAGCTCCGGGTACGTCGCAACTAATGAAAAACTGTTTTTT,CARSSGYVATNEKLFF
TRBV4-1,TRBD2,NA,TRBJ2-1,TGCGCCAGCTCTTTAGCGGGAGGTGGGGGGAATGAGCAGTTCTTC,CASSLAGGGGNEQFF
TRBV29-1,NA,few,TRBJ2-7,TGCAGCGATGTCGCAGGGAGGACCTACGAGCAGTACTTC,CSDVAGRTYEQYF
TRBV15,TRBD2,few,TRBJ2-1,TGTGCCACCAGCAGGGTAGCGGGAATGAACAATGAGCAGTTCTTC,CATSRVAGMNNEQFF
TRBV5-1,NA,NA,TRBJ2-7,TGCGCCAGCAGCCTCCGGGACATGTTCTCCTACGAGCAGTACTTC,CASSLRDMFSYEQYF
TRBV2,NA,NA,TRBJ2-3,TGTGCCAGCCCCTCAGAGGGTCAATACGGCACAGATACGCAGTATTTT,CASPSEGQYGTDTQYF
TRBV29-1,NA,NA,TRBJ2-5,TGCAGCGTTGAAGATCGGGCCAAAAGAGGGGAGACCCAGTACTTC,CSVEDRAKRGETQYF
TRBV29-1,TRBD1,few,TRBJ2-5,TGCAGCGCCCGAACAGGGGGCCGGGAGACCCAGTACTTC,CSARTGGRETQYF
TRBV7-9,NA,few,TRBJ2-3,TGTGCCAGCAGCTTAGTGGTAGCCCCCACAGATACGCAGTATTTT,CASSLVVAPTDTQYF
TRBV12-3/TRBV12-4,NA,NA,TRBJ1-6,TGTGCCAGCACCCCGGGCGGGGGCCCTAATTCACCCCTCCACTTT,CASTPGGGPNSPLHF
TRBV5-1,NA,NA,TRBJ2-2,TGCGCCAGCAGAGGGTTCGGGCCCGGGGAGCTGTTTTTT,CASRGFGPGELFF
TRBV24-1,NA,NA,TRBJ2-5,TGTGCCACCAGTGATCCTTTTGAGGGGCGGTGGGAGACCCAGTACTTC,CATSDPFEGRWETQYF
TRBV27,NA,few,TRBJ1-1,TGTGCCAGCAGTTTATCGGGGTACAACACTGAAGCTTTCTTT,CASSLSGYNTEAFF
TRBV12-3/TRBV12-4,NA,few,TRBJ1-1,TGTGCCAGCAGCCCGACAAACATGAACACTGAAGCTTTCTTT,CASSPTNMNTEAFF
TRBV5-1,TRBD1,NA,TRBJ2-7,TGCGCCAGCAGCTTGGGAATCGGGACAGGGCACGAGCAGTACTTC,CASSLGIGTGHEQYF
TRBV4-1,TRBD2,few,TRBJ2-1,TGCGCCAGCAGCCAAGATCTAGGGACTAGCGGGAGGCCCCCGCGGTCCTACAATGAGCAGTTCTTC,CASSQDLGTSGRPPRSYNEQFF
TRBV12-3/TRBV12-4,NA,many,TRBJ1-5,TGTGCCAGCAGTTCCAACAGGGCGGGGGGCAATCAGCCCCAGCATTTT,CASSSNRAGGNQPQHF
TRBV5-1,NA,few,TRBJ2-7,TGCGCCAGCAGCCCTGAACAGGGACCTTACGAGCAGTACTTC,CASSPEQGPYEQYF
TRBV20-1,NA,NA,TRBJ2-5,TGCAGTGCTAGGGCCGGGGGAAACCAAGAGACCCAGTACTTC,CSARAGGNQETQYF
TRBV7-9,NA,NA,TRBJ2-1,TGTGCAACCCAGGGGGGTAGCGGGAATGAGCAGTTCTTC,CATQGGSGNEQFF
TRBV7-6,NA,many,TRBJ2-7,TGTGCCAGCAGCCCTCGGACGGGTGTCCCCTACGAGCAGTACTTC,CASSPRTGVPYEQYF
TRBV4-1,TRBD2,NA,TRBJ2-7,TGCGCCAGCAGCCAAGTATCTAGCGGGAGGTTAACCTACGAGCAGTACTTC,CASSQVSSGRLTYEQYF
TRBV5-1,NA,NA,TRBJ1-1,TGCGCCAGCAGCTTGCGTACAGCACTGAACACTGAAGCTTTCTTT,CASSLRTALNTEAFF
TRBV6-5,NA,NA,TRBJ2-1,TGTGCCAGCAGTTACTATGGGGGTCGGGGCAATGAGCAGTTCTTC,CASSYYGGRGNEQFF
TRBV7-9,NA,NA,TRBJ1-5,TGTGCCAGCAGCTTAGGAATTGGTCTTAATCAGCCCCAGCATTTT,CASSLGIGLNQPQHF
TRBV30,NA,few,TRBJ2-3,TGTGCCTGGAGAGTACTGAGCCCAGATACGCAGTATTTT,CAWRVLSPDTQYF
TRBV12-3/TRBV12-4,NA,few,TRBJ2-7,TGTGCCAGCACCTTATCGCCGGTCCGGGAGCGGTCCTACGAGCAGTACTTC,CASTLSPVRERSYEQYF
TRBV2,NA,NA,TRBJ2-2,TGTGCCAGCGATTTAGCCGGGCCCAGCACCGGGGAGCTGTTTTTT,CASDLAGPSTGELFF
TRBV6-1,TRBD1,NA,TRBJ1-1,TGTGCCAGCAGTGAACCGTCGACAGGGGCGAACACTGAAGCTTTCTTT,CASSEPSTGANTEAFF
TRBV20-1,TRBD1,NA,TRBJ1-5,TGCAGTGCCAAGACAGGGGTGAATCAGCCCCAGCATTTT,CSAKTGVNQPQHF
TRBV5-1,TRBD2,NA,TRBJ2-7,TGCGCCAGCAGCTTGGTGGCCCTAGCGGGAAGCCCCTACGAGCAGTACTTC,CASSLVALAGSPYEQYF
TRBV7-9,TRBD2,NA,TRBJ2-2,TGTGCCAGCAGTCCTACAGCGGGAGCCGGGGAGCTGTTTTTT,CASSPTAGAGELFF
TRBV20-1,NA,NA,TRBJ2-4,TGCAGTGCAAAACCCTGGACTGGGGGGTCAGACATTCAGTACTTC,CSAKPWTGGSDIQYF
TRBV12-3/TRBV12-4,TRBD1,many,TRBJ2-7,TGTGCCAGCAGTTTGGGACAGGGGGGTCCGTACGAGCAGTACTTC,CASSLGQGGPYEQYF
TRBV7-8,TRBD2,NA,TRBJ2-7,TGTGCCAGCAGCTTTTGGGGGGGAGAACAGTACTTC,CASSFWGGEQYF
TRBV25-1,NA,NA,TRBJ2-7,TGTGCCAGCAAGTGGGGATACGAGCAGTACTTC,CASKWGYEQYF
TRBV6-1,TRBD1,few,TRBJ2-1,TGTGCCAGCAGGGAAACAGGGGCGCAGTTCTTC,CASRETGAQFF
TRBV5-1,TRBD2,NA,TRBJ2-7,TGCGCCAGCAGTCCAAGGGCGGGAGGGCCGATAACCGACGAGCAGTACTTC,CASSPRAGGPITDEQYF
TRBV20-1,TRBD2,NA,TRBJ2-7,TGCAGTGCTGGGCTAAGCGGGAGCACCTACGAGCAGTACTTC,CSAGLSGSTYEQYF
TRBV20-1,NA,NA,TRBJ1-2,TGCAGTGCTAGAGCGGGCACGGATATCTATGGCTACACCTTC,CSARAGTDIYGYTF
TRBV3-1,NA,few,TRBJ2-5,TGTGCCAGCCGGGGGCATTTCGAAGAGACCCAGTACTTC,CASRGHFEETQYF
TRBV19,NA,NA,TRBJ2-5,TGTGCCAGTGTCGCTTTCCCCGGGACCCCGGAGACCCAGTACTTC,CASVAFPGTPETQYF
TRBV7-9,TRBD1,NA,TRBJ2-7,TGTGCCAGCAGCTCGCCCGGGACAGTCGAAGGCGAGCAGTACTTC,CASSSPGTVEGEQYF
TRBV20-1,NA,few,TRBJ2-1,TGCAGTGCTAGCGACGGACTGGACATTATCTCCTACAATGAGCAGTTCTTC,CSASDGLDIISYNEQFF
TRBV7-9,TRBD2,NA,TRBJ2-7,TGTGCCAGCAGCCCCATTGGGGGGGTGTCCTCCTACGAGCAGTACTTC,CASSPIGGVSSYEQYF
TRBV20-1,TRBD1,few,TRBJ1-5,TGCAGTGCTAGAGGGAAGGACAGGGGAATCAATCAGCCCCAGCATTTT,CSARGKDRGINQPQHF
TRBV20-1,NA,few,TRBJ2-7,TGCAGTGCTAGGAACTCGAGAATCGTCTACGAGCAGTACTTC,CSARNSRIVYEQYF
TRBV9,TRBD2,few,TRBJ2-4,TGTGCCAGCAGCCCGCGCAGGGGGACTAGCGGAACCCTAGCCAAAAACATTCAGTACTTC,CASSPRRGTSGTLAKNIQYF
TRBV11-2,TRBD2,NA,TRBJ2-7,TGTGCCAGCAGCCGGCAACTAGCGGGAGGGCCCTACGAGCAGTACTTC,CASSRQLAGGPYEQYF
TRBV20-1,NA,few,TRBJ2-4,TGCAGTGCTAGTTTAGGGGAGGTCATTCAGTACTTC,CSASLGEVIQYF
TRBV6-2/TRBV6-3,NA,NA,TRBJ2-2,TGTGCCAGCACCGGAAATTTTGACAGTCCGAACACCGGGGAGCTGTTTTTT,CASTGNFDSPNTGELFF
TRBV3-1,NA,NA,TRBJ2-4,TGTGCCAGCAGCCAAGGCTTTACGGAGCTAGCCAAAAACATGCAGTACTTC,CASSQGFTELAKNMQYF
TRBV6-5,NA,NA,TRBJ1-2,TGTGCCAGCAGTTCATGGGACATCTGTGGCTACACCTTC,CASSSWDICGYTF
TRBV6-5,TRBD1,NA,TRBJ1-2,TGTGCCAGCAGTTCCCCGGGACAGGGGTATGGCTACACCTTC,CASSSPGQGYGYTF
TRBV5-6,TRBD2,few,TRBJ2-1,TGTGCCAGCAGCAGAGCGTTAGCGGGAAGCTTCTTC,CASSRALAGSFF
TRBV5-1,NA,many,TRBJ2-5,TGCGCCAGCAGCTTGGAGCAGGAGACCCAGTACTTC,CASSLEQETQYF
TRBV20-1,TRBD1,few,TRBJ1-5,TGCAGTGCTACCGGGACAGGCAATCAGCCCCAGCATTTT,CSATGTGNQPQHF
TRBV5-1,TRBD1,many,TRBJ1-1,TGCGCCAGCAGCTGGGACAGGATGAACACTGAAGCTTTCTTT,CASSWDRMNTEAFF
TRBV20-1,TRBD1,NA,TRBJ1-1,TGCAGTGCTGACGCAGGGGGCGACGATAATGAAGCTTTCTTT,CSADAGGDDNEAFF
TRBV5-8,NA,few,TRBJ2-7,TGTGCCAACGGGGCGCGCTGGGGCGGGGACACGGGCGAGCAGTACTTC,CANGARWGGDTGEQYF